These 5 T cell receptor beta chains originate from one sample sequenced in a study of shared clonotypes between healthy human individuals. Selected positively for CCR7 and CD45RO-negative, naive CD8 cells excluded terminally differentiated effector memory CD45RA+ cells. Libraries were prepared by immunoSEQ multiplex PCR; TCRdb keeps only in-frame clonotypes and omits some of them. The data hold around 1.9 million clones, with approximately 94% observed a single time. The source material was naive CD8+ T cells from PBMCs. The receptors here all came from a man younger than 35 in good health. Some clones in this sample may be carry-over from other donors' samples.

V is TRBV6-6 and J is TRBJ2-7; D may correspond to TRBD1 or TRBD2 (5 bases each). Germline V gene lookup returns CDR1 MNHNY and CDR2 SVGAGI (reference sequence). The length of the CDR3 is 15 residues. V lost 0 bases and J 0 bases, leaving 9 bases between the germline ends. The CDR3 sequence is CASSYSRGSSYEQYF. CDR3 sequence (DNA): TGTGCCAGCAGTTACTCGAGGGGTAGCTCCTACGAGCAGTACTTC.

The chain's CDR3 is CASSLSPWTEAFF. CDR3 sequence (DNA): TGTGCCAGCAGTTTATCTCCGTGGACTGAAGCTTTCTTT. The chain recombines TRBV28 with TRBJ1-1; D remains unclear. CDR1 is MDHEN, CDR2 SYDVKM, per germline. Trimming took 1 base from V and 5 from J, leaving 8 bases between them. This CDR3 comprises 13 residues.

The chain recombines TRBV10-1 with TRBJ2-2, with D unresolved. The CDR3 spans 15 residues. Germline assignment: CDR1 WNHNN and CDR2 SYGVQD (reference sequence). The V end lost 4 bases, the J end lost 3 bases, and 12 bases lay between the germline ends. This CDR3 is CASSGMAEDTGELFF. CDR3 bases: TGCGCCAGCAGTGGAATGGCAGAGGACACCGGGGAGCTGTTTTTT.

The V gene is TRBV2, the J gene TRBJ2-5, with TRBD2 matching 7 bases. The germline gives CDR1 SNHLY, CDR2 FYNNEI. The CDR3 runs to 20 residues. The CDR3 sequence: CTPGGLPAAPASSYQETQYF. The CDR3 DNA reads as TGTACCCCGGGAGGCCTTCCCGCCGCTCCGGCCTCATCGTACCAAGAGACCCAGTACTTC.

This rearrangement joins TRBV5-1 to TRBJ1-1, with D uncertain. The CDR3 has 14 residues. The germline gives CDR1 SGHRS, CDR2 YFSETQ. V lost 3 bases to trimming and J lost 2 bases, with 11 bases between them. The CDR3 DNA reads TGCGCCAGCAGCTCCCGTGGCACCAACACTGAAGCTTTCTTT. This gives the protein CASSSRGTNTEAFF.